These 25 T cell receptor beta chains came from one sample sequenced in a study of PD-1 blockade in classical Hodgkin lymphoma. The table came from immunoSEQ multiplex PCR; TCRdb's copy has only in-frame clones and leaves some out. The profile shows 11,000 or so clones, roughly 80% of them singletons. Every patient experienced relapse after autologous stem cell transplantation, and brentuximab vedotin exposure varied. The sequencing used peripheral blood mononuclear cells (PBMCs), collected at baseline. All receptors come from a human donor with classical Hodgkin lymphoma.

The chain employs TRBV2 and TRBJ2-1; 7 positions match TRBD1. Germline V lookup: CDR1 SNHLY, CDR2 FYNNEI. Unmatched junction bases numbered 6, after V lost 3 bases and J lost 10 bases. The length of the CDR3 is 13 residues. CDR3 protein: CASSDQGVREQFF. In DNA, the CDR3 is TGTGCCAGCAGTGATCAGGGGGTAAGGGAGCAGTTCTTC.

This clone was detected only once. The rearrangement links TRBV7-3 to TRBJ2-3, with 8 nucleotides matching TRBD2. Germline-derived CDR1 and CDR2 are SGHTA and FQGTGA. The V segment lost 3 bases and the J segment 4 bases; nucleotides outside the gene matches: 6. The CDR3 covers 15 residues. In DNA form, the CDR3 reads TGTGCCAGCAGCTTGGCCGGGGGGGCTGCAGATACGCAGTATTTT. It specifies CASSLAGGAADTQYF.

V usage is TRBV6-6 and J usage is TRBJ1-1; 7 nucleotides align to TRBD1. With V trimmed by 7 bases and J by 1 base, 9 bases remained unmatched. Germline V gene sequence: CDR1 MNHNY, CDR2 SVGAGI (reference sequence). CDR3 length: 15 residues. The CDR3 DNA sequence: TGTGCCAGCACCCCCGAGGGGGCAGGGAACACTGAAGCTTTCTTT. It codes for CASTPEGAGNTEAFF.

The chain is built from TRBV5-1 and TRBJ2-1; 11 bases agree with TRBD2. There are 15 residues in the CDR3. After removal of 1 base from V and 7 bases from J, the junction contained 4 bases not matched to a gene. Germline V gene lookup returns CDR1 SGHRS and CDR2 YFSETQ. CDR3 sequence (DNA): TGCGCCAGCAGCTTGCAGGCTAGCGGGGGGAATGAGCAGTTCTTC. This codes for CASSLQASGGNEQFF.

The chain links TRBV28 to TRBJ1-6; D call uncertain. Germline V gene sequence: CDR1 MDHEN, CDR2 SYDVKM. The ends were cut back, 2 bases at V and 7 bases at J, with 9 bases in the middle. The CDR3 sequence is 14 residues long. This CDR3 reads CASSLTQRNSPLHF. CDR3 coding DNA: TGTGCCAGCAGTTTAACTCAAAGGAATTCACCCCTCCACTTT.

Written as DNA, the CDR3 is TGTGCCAGCAGCTTTCGAGGGGCCTACGAGCAGTACTTC. Translating it yields CASSFRGAYEQYF. The rearrangement links TRBV11-2 to TRBJ2-7, with D perhaps given as TRBD1 or TRBD2 (5 bases each). The germline gives CDR1 SGHAT, CDR2 FQNNGV. Between the trimmed V and J ends, which lost 3 bases and 2 bases, there was a span of 8 bases. This CDR3 region has 13 residues.

The chain recombines TRBV7-2 with TRBJ2-2, with D tentatively TRBD1 (6 bases). CDR3 length: 13 residues. The germline CDR1 and CDR2 sequences are SGHTA and FQGNSA. Trimming cost V 4 bases and J 7 bases, with 10 bases left between them. The CDR3 here is CASSYQGYGELFF. The CDR3 DNA reads as TGTGCCAGCAGCTACCAGGGGTACGGGGAGCTGTTTTTT.

V is TRBV5-4 and J is TRBJ2-6; D is uncertain. Germline CDR1 is SGHNT and CDR2 is YYREEE (reference sequence). The CDR3 runs to 13 residues. Trimming took 2 bases from V and 2 from J, leaving 2 bases between them. CDR3: CASSLPGANVLTF. In nucleotides, the CDR3 is TGTGCCAGCAGCTTACCTGGGGCCAACGTCCTGACTTTC. Complete variable domain (other parts from reference TRBV5-4 and TRBJ2-6): ETGVTQSPTHLIKTRGQQVTLRCSSQSGHNTVSWYQQALGQGPQFIFQYYREEENGRGNFPPRFSGLQFPNYSSELNVNALELDDSALYLCASSLPGANVLTFGAGSRLTVL.

The CDR3 spells CASSQTTGRVGNTIYF. For the CDR3, the DNA is TGCGCCAGCAGCCAGACGACAGGGCGAGTAGGAAACACCATATATTTT. The chain couples TRBV4-1 to TRBJ1-3; 7 bases map to TRBD1. The V segment lost 3 bases and the J segment 4 bases; nucleotides outside the gene matches: 9. Looked up from germline, CDR1 is MGHRA and CDR2 is YSYEKL. CDR3 size: 16 residues.

The chain joins TRBV7-6 to TRBJ2-7; TRBD1 agrees at 9 bases. The CDR3 runs 15 residues. With 4 bases clipped from V and 6 bases from J, the junction kept 10 bases outside the gene matches. Germline V gene data show CDR1 as SGHVS and CDR2 as FNYEAQ. The CDR3 bases are TGTGCCAGCAGCTCCCCCCGGGACAGGGTGAGCGAGCAGTACTTC. As protein: CASSSPRDRVSEQYF. The complete variable domain, with remaining parts taken from reference TRBV7-6 and TRBJ2-7, reads GAGVSQSPRYKVTKRGQDVALRCDPISGHVSLYWYRQALGQGPEFLTYFNYEAQQDKSGLPNDRFSAERPEGSISTLTIQRTEQRDSAMYRCASSSPRDRVSEQYFGPGTRLTVT.

The chain is built from TRBV6-9 and TRBJ1-2, with D unresolved. This CDR3 is 12 amino acids long. V was shortened by 10 bases and J by 2 bases, with 11 bases between the two germline ends. From germline, CDR1 is MNHGY and CDR2 SVAAGI. CDR3: CATVVSNYGYTF. CDR3 DNA: TGTGCCACCGTAGTATCAAACTATGGCTACACCTTC.

By share of the sample, this clone is medium-sized. This rearrangement joins TRBV7-9 to TRBJ1-2, with no clear D. V was pared by 4 bases and J by 5 bases, with 17 bases between. This CDR3 contains 15 residues. Germline V gene data show CDR1 as SEHNR and CDR2 as FQNEAQ (reference sequence). CDR3 nucleotides: TGTGCCAGCAGCTCGAGCTCGGGGTTCCTTTATGGCTACACCTTC. The encoded protein is CASSSSSGFLYGYTF. The entire variable domain, with the rest obtained from reference TRBV7-9 and TRBJ1-2, is as follows: DTGVSQNPRHKITKRGQNVTFRCDPISEHNRLYWYRQTLGQGPEFLTYFQNEAQLEKSRLLSDRFSAERPKGSFSTLEIQRTEQGDSAMYLCASSSSSGFLYGYTFGSGTRLTVV.

The chain recombines TRBV5-1 with TRBJ2-2; D may be TRBD1 or TRBD2 (5 bases each). Trimming shortened V by 0 bases and J by 8 bases, and 14 bases separated the two germline ends. Germline values: CDR1 SGHRS, CDR2 YFSETQ. This CDR3 comprises 15 residues. As DNA, the CDR3 is TGCGCCAGCAGCTTGGCCGGCGAGGGGATGGGGGAGCTGTTTTTT. Its translation is CASSLAGEGMGELFF.

This rearrangement joins TRBV7-3 to TRBJ1-6; D gene uncertain. Trimming stripped 6 bases from V and 7 bases from J, with 7 bases between. The length of the CDR3 is 12 residues. The germline CDR1 and CDR2 sequences are SGHTA and FQGTGA. CDR3 nucleotides: TGTGCCAGCAGGCCCCCGAATTCACCCCTCCACTTT. Translated: CASRPPNSPLHF.

The gene calls are TRBV5-4 and TRBJ2-1; D may be TRBD1 (6 bases). The CDR3 covers 15 residues. Germline CDR1 is SGHNT and CDR2 is YYREEE (reference sequence). The germline V and J ends were trimmed by 0 bases and 0 bases, with 7 bases remaining between them. The CDR3 coding sequence is TGTGCCAGCAGCTTGGGAGGGGGCTCCTACAATGAGCAGTTCTTC. Translating gives CASSLGGGSYNEQFF.

The V gene is TRBV30, the J gene TRBJ2-7; D unresolved. The V end lost 5 bases, the J end lost 4 bases, and 9 bases lay between the germline ends. The germline V gene encodes CDR1 GTSNPN and CDR2 SVGIG (reference sequence). The length of the CDR3 is 11 residues. In nucleotides, the CDR3 is TGTGCCTGGGACAATCGGTACGAGCAGTACTTC. This encodes CAWDNRYEQYF.

V and J are TRBV5-5 and TRBJ1-2; TRBD1 aligns across 10 bases. Trimming removed 1 base from V and 3 bases from J; junction bases left unmatched: 9. This CDR3 contains 17 residues. CDR1 and CDR2 from the germline V gene are SGHKS and YYEKEE (reference sequence). CDR3 sequence (DNA): TGTGCCAGCAGCTTGACACAATCGACAGGGGGCGACTATGGCTACACCTTC. It specifies CASSLTQSTGGDYGYTF.

The chain joins TRBV5-1 to TRBJ1-6; D unclear. CDR3 size: 13 residues. Trimming stripped 0 bases from V and 7 bases from J, with 5 bases between. The germline gives CDR1 SGHRS, CDR2 YFSETQ. Here the CDR3 DNA reads TGCGCCAGCAGCTTGGATGTAAATTCACCCCTCCACTTT. As protein: CASSLDVNSPLHF.

The chain joins TRBV10-3 to TRBJ2-2; D might be TRBD1 (6 bases). CDR1 ENHRY and CDR2 SYGVKD come from the germline V gene. V was pared by 6 bases and J by 6 bases, with 11 bases between. This CDR3 has 13 residues. DNA of the CDR3: TGTGCCATCAGGGGGGCCCTGTCCGGGGAGCTGTTTTTT. This encodes CAIRGALSGELFF.

J is TRBJ2-5 and V is TRBV28; 9 bases match TRBD2. Trimming at V came to 8 bases and at J to 4 bases, leaving 8 bases not matched to a gene. The CDR3 length is 14 residues. CDR1 and CDR2 (germline): MDHEN, SYDVKM. CDR3 amino acids: CASGLAGPGETQYF. The CDR3 nucleotides are TGTGCCAGCGGGCTAGCGGGGCCGGGAGAGACCCAGTACTTC.

The chain combines TRBV4-2 with TRBJ1-1; D might be TRBD1 (6 bases). Germline V gene data show CDR1 as LGHNA and CDR2 as YNFKEQ. The CDR3 extends over 15 amino acids. The germline V and J ends were trimmed by 1 base and 1 base, with 10 bases remaining between them. CDR3 nucleotide sequence: TGTGCCAGCAGCCAAGCGGGGGGGGCGAACACTGAAGCTTTCTTT. Its translation is CASSQAGGANTEAFF.

This clone has a single count. At one end, the junction sequence differs from germline, possibly due to a read error. The chain recombines TRBV7-7 with TRBJ1-5; D unclear. The CDR3 runs to 12 residues. The germline V gene has CDR1 SSHAT and CDR2 FNYEAQ (reference sequence). The chain's CDR3 is CASIRSNQPQHF. DNA of the CDR3: TGTGCTAGCATACGGAGCAATCAGCCCCAGCATTTT.

V is TRBV6-1 and J is TRBJ2-7, with 10 bases fitting TRBD1. V lost 4 bases and J lost 5; bases outside the gene matches: 8. This CDR3 contains 15 residues. Germline CDR1 MNHNS, CDR2 SASEGT. The CDR3 region has the DNA TGTGCCAGCAGTGCCGCCGGGACAGGGGCGCACGAGCAGTACGTC. As protein: CASSAAGTGAHEQYV.

DNA for the CDR3: TGTGCCAGCAGCAAAAGAGGAGGTAAAGAGACCCAGTACTTC. Protein product: CASSKRGGKETQYF. The chain combines TRBV21-1 with TRBJ2-5; TRBD2, as called in the table, went unchecked against the DNA. TRBV21-1 is listed as a pseudogene. This CDR3 contains 14 residues.

The CDR3 bases are TGTGCCAGCAGCCTAGGGACAGTGAACACCGGGGAGCTGTTTTTT. Its translation: CASSLGTVNTGELFF. The rearrangement uses TRBV9 and TRBJ2-2; TRBD1 aligns across 7 bases. Germline V gene data show CDR1 as SGDLS and CDR2 as YYNGEE. V was clipped by 4 bases and J by 1 base; unmatched bases: 4. The CDR3 consists of 15 residues. The variable domain in full, with the rest retrieved from reference TRBV9 and TRBJ2-2, is DSGVTQTPKHLITATGQRVTLRCSPRSGDLSVYWYQQSLDQGLQFLIQYYNGEERAKGNILERFSAQQFPDLHSELNLSSLELGDSALYFCASSLGTVNTGELFFGEGSRLTVL.